This T cell receptor beta chain is from a study of tumor and adjacent non-tumor tissue in lung cancer. RNA was extracted from bulk tissue without any cell sorting. More than 3 cm separated this lung sample from the edge of the tumor. Of note for this clonotype: Its antigen remains unknown. One end of the junction does not line up with germline, which may come from a read error.

CDR1 is KGHDR, CDR2 SFDVKD, per germline. The CDR3 totals 13 residues. A modified ARM-PCR protocol with three rounds of nested PCR amplified TCRbeta. MiXCR, applied by TCRdb to the multiplex PCR reads, yields one record per CDR3 protein. The sample includes some 80,000 distinct CDR3 sequences, 65% to 80% of them seen just once. Study-level findings and limits: Significantly higher TCR diversity was found in tumor than normal lung.

This receptor was obtained from a woman in her 50s with non-small cell lung cancer. V and J are TRBV24-1 and TRBJ2-6; the D gene is possibly TRBD1 (5 bases). Sequencing was carried out using distant non-tumor lung tissue. The CDR3 coding sequence is TGTGCCACCAGCGCATCTGGGGCCAACATCCTGACTTTC. This translates into CATSASGANILTF.